The 30 T cell receptor beta chains in this list originate from one sample, sequenced in a study of tumor-infiltrating lymphocytes in primary liver carcinoma. Reverse transcription of 500 ng total RNA with a constant-region primer produced TCR beta cDNA. ARM-PCR, slightly modified, supplied the TCR beta libraries through three nested multiplex PCR rounds. The first two PCR rounds used TRBV1-TRBV30 forward primers with a C-beta reverse primer, 10 to 11 cycles each. TCRdb reanalysed the multiplex PCR reads using MiXCR and keeps one entry per CDR3 protein. Of about 130,000 distinct CDR3 sequences listed, 64% are singletons. Investigators took RNA and DNA out together from 20-30 mg of unsorted bulk tissue. Source material: liver tumor tissue from sampling region 3. Specified subset: tumor region T3, left-lateral pole. Receptors originate from a woman aged 55-70 years with primary liver carcinoma and hepatitis B virus infection.

This clonotype has only one observation. The CDR3 ends on some other residue instead of the conserved phenylalanine or tryptophan, so this is likely a read error. The genes are TRBV12-5 and TRBJ2-2, with D tentatively TRBD1 or TRBD2 (6 bases each). Germline CDR1 reads LGHNT; CDR2 reads FRNRAP. V shed 3 bases and J shed 5 bases, with 25 bases lying between them. This CDR3 comprises 19 residues. The CDR3 spells CASGLPSIGGTRGTGELFI. CDR3 coding DNA: TGTGCTAGTGGTTTACCATCCATTGGGGGGACAAGGGGTACCGGGGAGCTGTTTATT.

On this clonotype: Given a much more abundant clone one base away, this may be a read error. The chain couples TRBV12-3 or TRBV12-4 to TRBJ2-1, with D uncertain. The CDR3 runs 15 residues. The CDR3 here is CATSLVAAAKNEQFF. DNA for the CDR3: TGTGCCACCAGTTTAGTAGCCGCCGCAAAGAATGAGCAGTTCTTC.

This clonotype came up a few times. One base away lies a much larger clone, so this may be a sequencing read error. This chain joins TRBV4-1 and TRBJ1-4, with TRBD1 matching 12 bases. V lost 4 bases and J lost 7; bases outside the gene matches: 13. CDR3 length: 18 amino acids. The germline gives CDR1 MGHRA, CDR2 YSYEKL. The CDR3 here is CASSRGGQGALKGEKLFF. CDR3 DNA: TGCGCCAGCAGCCGAGGGGGACAGGGGGCGTTGAAAGGTGAAAAACTGTTTTTT.

Regarding this clonotype: Since no conserved phenylalanine or tryptophan closes the CDR3, a read error is the likely cause. In DNA form, the CDR3 reads TGTATCAGCAACCGGGGAGGAGCCTACGAGCAGTACATC. Its protein is CISNRGGAYEQYI. This chain uses TRBV6-2 or TRBV6-3 with TRBJ2-7, with a weak D call TRBD2 (6 bases). This CDR3 is 13 amino acids long. The germline CDR1 and CDR2 sequences are MNHEY and SVGEGT.

Comment on this clonotype: The junction departs from the called germline gene at one end, perhaps through a read error. The chain links TRBV12-3 or TRBV12-4 to TRBJ2-1, with D perhaps matching TRBD2 (6 bases). CDR3 length equals 15 residues. The CDR3 loop is CAISWALATVNEQFF. CDR3 in DNA: TGTGCCATCAGTTGGGCCCTAGCGACAGTCAATGAGCAGTTCTTC.

This clonotype was picked up a small number of times. The rearrangement uses TRBV5-1 and TRBJ2-7; 7 bases match TRBD2. The CDR3 consists of 13 residues. The germline CDR1 and CDR2 sequences are SGHRS and YFSETQ. Unmatched junction bases numbered 0, after V lost 0 bases and J lost 3 bases. CDR3 loop: CASSLGEGYEQYF. DNA of the CDR3: TGCGCCAGCAGCTTGGGGGAGGGCTACGAGCAGTACTTC.

Points on this clonotype: This may be a read error, as it is one base from a much larger clone. V usage is TRBV12-3 or TRBV12-4 and J usage is TRBJ2-1; D is unclear. The V end lost 7 bases, the J end lost 5 bases, and 18 bases lay between the germline ends. The CDR3 length is 15 residues. In nucleotides, the CDR3 is TGTGCCAGCAATTCAGAGTGGGGATGGGACAATGAGCAGTTCTTC. Its translation: CASNSEWGWDNEQFF.

Regarding this clonotype: This may be a read error: a much more frequent sequence differs by one nucleotide. The chain employs TRBV28 and TRBJ2-1; TRBD2 agrees at 7 bases. The CDR3 sequence is 14 residues long. Germline V gene data show CDR1 as MDHEN and CDR2 as SYDVKM. The trim removed 5 bases at V and 9 bases at J, leaving 10 bases unmatched. CDR3 DNA: TGTGCCAGCAGTCTAGTGGGAGGGCTCTTTGAGCAGTTCTTC. It translates to CASSLVGGLFEQFF. The whole variable domain, remainder taken from reference TRBV28 and TRBJ2-1, is DVKVTQSSRYLVKRTGEKVFLECVQDMDHENMFWYRQDPGLGLRLIYFSYDVKMKEKGDIPEGYSVSREKKERFSLILESASTNQTSMYLCASSLVGGLFEQFFGPGTRLTVL.

To note about this clonotype: A clone one base away is much larger, so this may be a read error. The rearrangement uses TRBV5-5 and TRBJ1-5; D is unresolved. The CDR3 consists of 15 residues. Germline values: CDR1 SGHKS, CDR2 YYEKEE (reference sequence). The CDR3 loop reads CVSSLRQDSNQPQHF. The CDR3 nucleotides read TGTGTCAGCAGCTTGAGGCAGGATAGCAATCAGCCCCAGCATTTT.

The chain carries TRBV30 and TRBJ2-5; 9 bases align to TRBD1. Per the germline V gene, CDR1 is GTSNPN and CDR2 is SVGIG (reference sequence). V trimming: 2 bases; J trimming: 5 bases; junction bases outside the gene matches: 12. The CDR3 spans 16 residues. CDR3 sequence reads: CAWSMQTGGSGETQYF. Here the CDR3 DNA reads TGTGCCTGGAGTATGCAGACAGGGGGATCGGGGGAGACCCAGTACTTC. The whole variable domain, filled in from reference TRBV30 and TRBJ2-5, reads SQTIHQWPATLVQPVGSPLSLECTVEGTSNPNLYWYRQAAGRGLQLLFYSVGIGQISSEVPQNLSASRPQDRQFILSSKKLLLSDSGFYLCAWSMQTGGSGETQYFGPGTRLLVL.

Details on this clonotype: As the CDR3 is not closed by the conserved phenylalanine or tryptophan, this likely results from a read error. The chain is built from TRBV11-2 and TRBJ2-2; tentative D call: TRBD1 (6 bases). V lost 0 bases, J lost 7 bases, and 12 bases lay in between. The CDR3 has 15 residues. Looked up from germline, CDR1 is SGHAT and CDR2 is FQNNGV. CDR3 coding DNA: TGTGCCAGCAGCTTAGAGCCAGGGGTGCACGGGGAGCTGTTTTTA. Translated: CASSLEPGVHGELFL.

As to this clonotype: This CDR3 is missing its conserved last phenylalanine or tryptophan, likely due to a read error. The V and J genes are TRBV6-1 and TRBJ2-7; 10 nucleotides line up with TRBD1. Germline V gene lookup returns CDR1 MNHNS and CDR2 SASEGT. The CDR3 has 14 amino acids. The CDR3 region is CVSNTGTGVSEQYY. DNA for the CDR3: TGTGTCAGCAATACAGGGACAGGGGTCAGCGAGCAGTACTAC.

The chain recombines TRBV28 with TRBJ2-1, with 8 nucleotides matching TRBD2. Germline lookup yields CDR1 MDHEN and CDR2 SYDVKM. This CDR3 comprises 16 residues. J was trimmed by 10 bases and V by 2 bases; bases with no gene match: 13. This CDR3 is CASSLPSGGGLWEQFF. CDR3 DNA: TGTGCCAGCAGTTTACCCAGCGGGGGAGGCTTGTGGGAGCAGTTCTTC. Complete variable domain (other parts from reference TRBV28 and TRBJ2-1): DVKVTQSSRYLVKRTGEKVFLECVQDMDHENMFWYRQDPGLGLRLIYFSYDVKMKEKGDIPEGYSVSREKKERFSLILESASTNQTSMYLCASSLPSGGGLWEQFFGPGTRLTVL.

This clonotype was seen at least ten times. This chain uses TRBV6-5 with TRBJ2-7; the D gene is possibly TRBD2 (6 bases). The ends were cut back, 10 bases at V and 0 bases at J, with 16 bases in the middle. Germline V gene data show CDR1 as MNHEY and CDR2 as SVGAGI. This CDR3 has 14 amino acids. The CDR3 loop is CAIPPRRASYEQYF. The CDR3 DNA reads TGTGCCATCCCGCCGCGGAGGGCCTCCTACGAGCAGTACTTC.

Details on this clonotype: The junction departs from germline at one end; a sequencing error may be responsible. J is TRBJ2-1 and V is TRBV6-6; D call uncertain. Germline CDR1 and CDR2: MNHNY and SVGAGI (reference sequence). CDR3 length: 12 residues. CDR3 residues: CARSWTYNEQFF. Here the CDR3 DNA reads TGTGCCAGGAGTTGGACCTACAATGAGCAGTTCTTC.

A remark on this clonotype: The conserved closing phenylalanine or tryptophan is absent in this CDR3, likely reflecting a read error. This rearrangement joins TRBV11-3 to TRBJ2-3, with 8 bases identical to TRBD2. Per germline, CDR1 SGHNT and CDR2 YENEEA. This CDR3 is built from 14 residues. CDR3 bases: TGTGGCAGCAGCTTCAGGACTAGCACAGATACACAGTATCTT. Encoded protein: CGSSFRTSTDTQYL.

Regarding this clonotype: A junction boundary mismatches the germline segment, possibly from a read error. This rearrangement joins TRBV4-1 to TRBJ1-5, with D unclear. The DNA end favors TRBJ2-3, so the J call may be wrong. Germline-derived CDR1 and CDR2 are MGHRA and YSYEKL. This CDR3 contains 15 residues. The CDR3 DNA reads TGCGCCAGTAGCCAAGAAAACAAGGGCGGTCAGCCCCAGTATTTT. Translating it yields CASSQENKGGQPQYF.

In its sample, this clonotype was seen many times. This chain uses TRBV7-9 with TRBJ2-1; 10 bases match TRBD2. The CDR3 has 16 residues. Trimming at V came to 4 bases and at J to 8 bases, leaving 11 bases not matched to a gene. CDR1 and CDR2 from the germline V gene are SEHNR and FQNEAQ (reference sequence). For the CDR3, the DNA is TGTGCCAGCAGCTCATGGGGAGCGGGAGGGCCTGATGAGCAGTTCTTC. Encoded protein: CASSSWGAGGPDEQFF.

As concerns this clonotype: At one end the junction does not follow the germline gene, possibly because of a read error. CDR3 coding DNA: TGTGCCAGCAGCCTAAGACTAGCGACTAGCACAGATACGCAGTACTTT. Translated: CASSLRLATSTDTQYF. This chain links TRBV11-2 with TRBJ2-3; 8 bases are a match to TRBD2. This CDR3 has 16 amino acids. Germline CDR1 reads SGHAT; CDR2 reads FQNNGV.

This clonotype was seen more than once but under ten times. The V call is TRBV28, the J call TRBJ1-2, with unresolved D. The CDR3 spans 14 residues. Germline V lookup: CDR1 MDHEN, CDR2 SYDVKM. V was pared by 3 bases and J by 7 bases, with 15 bases between. As DNA, the CDR3 is TGTGCCAGCAGTTTGGGTCAGGCCGCAGGTGGCTACACCTTC. It codes for CASSLGQAAGGYTF.

This clonotype came up many times. V is TRBV12-3 or TRBV12-4 and J is TRBJ2-2, with 9 bases aligning to TRBD1. With V trimmed by 5 bases and J by 5 bases, 9 bases remained unmatched. The CDR3 loop spans 16 amino acids. This CDR3 is CASSPTGQGGTGELFF. The CDR3 DNA is TGTGCCAGCAGTCCCACGGGACAGGGAGGTACCGGGGAGCTGTTTTTT.

Here the CDR3 reads CASSYDGGGSDDYTF. DNA for the CDR3: TGTGCCAGCAGTTATGACGGCGGCGGATCGGACGACTACACCTTC. J is TRBJ1-2 and V is TRBV6-5, with D unresolved. The CDR3 is made up of 15 amino acids. Germline CDR1 and CDR2: MNHEY and SVGAGI. Trimming shortened V by 3 bases and J by 10 bases, and 21 bases separated the two germline ends.

This clonotype has a single count. The junction differs from germline at one of its ends, possibly a read error. The chain uses TRBV6-1 and TRBJ2-7, with 9 positions matching TRBD2. The germline V gene encodes CDR1 MNHNS and CDR2 SASEGT. This CDR3 spans 17 amino acids. The CDR3 nucleotides are TGCGCCAGCAGTGGGCGGCTAGCGGGAACCATCGCCTACGAGCAGTACTTC. It specifies CASSGRLAGTIAYEQYF.

This clonotype was picked up a small number of times. A read error may explain this, as a much larger clone is one base away. This sequence joins TRBV29-1 and TRBJ1-1; 8 bases agree with TRBD1. Germline loops: CDR1 SQVTM, CDR2 ANQGSEA. Trimming cost V 7 bases and J 7 bases; bases outside gene matches: 5. This CDR3 region has 11 residues. CDR3 DNA sequence: TGCAGCGCAAGCGACAGGGGTGAAGCTTTCTTT. Protein: CSASDRGEAFF.

In regard to this clonotype: This likely comes from a read error, as the CDR3 has no conserved phenylalanine or tryptophan at its end. The rearrangement links TRBV30 to TRBJ2-5; TRBD2 matches 8 bases. This CDR3 has 14 residues. V lost 3 bases and J lost 5; bases outside the gene matches: 8. CDR1 GTSNPN and CDR2 SVGIG come from the germline V gene (reference sequence). CDR3 sequence: CAWSLGGGSETQYP. CDR3 sequence (DNA): TGTGCCTGGAGCCTCGGGGGGGGATCTGAGACCCAGTACCCG.

This chain links TRBV4-2 with TRBJ1-2; 7 nucleotides agree with TRBD1. Trimming took 6 bases from V and 6 from J; bases not matched to a gene: 13. The CDR3 extends over 15 amino acids. In germline, CDR1 is LGHNA, CDR2 YNFKEQ. The DNA of the CDR3 is TGTGCCAGCAGTCCCACCGGGACAGCGTCCCATGGCTACACCTTC. Its translation is CASSPTGTASHGYTF.

The chain recombines TRBV28 with TRBJ2-7; D uncertain. Germline V gives CDR1 MDHEN, CDR2 SYDVKM. CDR3 size: 11 residues. V lost 6 bases and J lost 7, with 10 bases in between. The CDR3 is CASSNWREQYF. In nucleotides, the CDR3 is TGTGCCAGCAGCAACTGGAGAGAGCAGTACTTC.

This clonotype was counted a single time. The chain is built from TRBV30 and TRBJ2-2, with 13 bases that match TRBD2. CDR3 size: 14 residues. Looked up from germline, CDR1 is GTSNPN and CDR2 is SVGIG (reference sequence). CDR3 amino acids: CVWTSGSGTGELFF. The CDR3 nucleotides read TGTGTATGGACTAGCGGGAGTGGGACCGGGGAGCTGTTTTTT.

This clonotype was found many times. The rearrangement uses TRBV5-4 and TRBJ2-5, with TRBD2 as a possible D gene (6 bases). Trimming removed 4 bases from V and 2 bases from J, with 12 bases in between. The germline V gene encodes CDR1 SGHNT and CDR2 YYREEE (reference sequence). CDR3 size: 14 residues. CDR3 sequence reads: CASSNGGLQETQYF. CDR3 nucleotides: TGTGCCAGCAGCAACGGGGGACTGCAAGAGACCCAGTACTTC.

Regarding this clonotype: A read error is likely, as this CDR3 ends without the conserved phenylalanine or tryptophan. This chain links TRBV12-3 or TRBV12-4 with TRBJ1-5; 7 bases line up with TRBD1. With V trimmed by 4 bases and J by 11 bases, 2 bases remained unmatched. The CDR3 totals 11 residues. The CDR3 region has the DNA TGTGCCAGCAGTTCCGACAGGGCCCAGCATGTT. Protein product: CASSSDRAQHV.